Listed here is a single T cell receptor beta chain. This sample is drawn from a study of blood T cell repertoires in COVID-19. Living in 24 US areas, the participants were between roughly 18 and 95 years of age. Participant reports of clinical history set cohort assignment. Symptom resolution, clearance, or two negative PCRs marked donors in Cohort 3 as recovered. Trimming removed 4 bases at V and 6 bases at J, with 16 bases between. Germline assignment: CDR1 MNHEY and CDR2 SVGAGI. This CDR3 comprises 15 residues. Authors' processing steps: Amplification from reference gene primers served as the basis for estimated nucleated cell counts. Some clones are missing from TCRdb's copy, which holds only in-frame ones; the method was immunoSEQ multiplex PCR. V and J calls and clone size follow that table, whereas D and trimming were derived from the DNA. The sample records approximately 200,000 clones, 90% being singletons.

This receptor was obtained from a young man who had recovered from COVID-19. The chain couples TRBV6-5 to TRBJ2-1; the D gene is possibly TRBD2 (5 bases). The source material was PBMCs or T cells enriched from blood (not recorded which). CDR3 coding DNA: TGTGCCAGCAGTTTGAGCGGTATGGTAAGCAATGAGCAGTTCTTC. As protein: CASSLSGMVSNEQFF.